In this sample, the clone carrying this T cell receptor (beta chain) turned up a few times. Its antigen is still unknown. V lost 4 bases, J lost 3 bases, and 13 bases lay in between. CDR3 length: 14 residues. CDR1 SGHVS and CDR2 FNYEAQ come from the germline V gene. This sample is part of a study of post-analysis software for immune sequencing data. TCR beta cDNA libraries included unique molecular identifiers. MiXCR was run by TCRdb on the PCR reads, yielding one entry per CDR3 protein. The sample gives about 460,000 distinct CDR3 sequences, roughly 45% of which show up once; over 10% is in the top ten. Findings of the study overall: In patients, TRBV5-6, TRBV5-1 and TRBV20-1 belonged to roughly 5 TRBV segments found more frequently than in controls.

Sequenced sample: blood. The sequence was collected from a girl aged 5 to 17 with multiple sclerosis. This chain uses TRBV7-6 with TRBJ2-7, with D unclear. The CDR3 nucleotides read TGTGCCAGCAGCTCAAAAGGCCCCGGCTACGAGCAGTACTTC. Residues: CASSSKGPGYEQYF. The full variable domain, its missing parts supplied by reference TRBV7-6 and TRBJ2-7, is GAGVSQSPRYKVTKRGQDVALRCDPISGHVSLYWYRQALGQGPEFLTYFNYEAQQDKSGLPNDRFSAERPEGSISTLTIQRTEQRDSAMYRCASSSKGPGYEQYFGPGTRLTVT.